The present T cell receptor beta chain was sequenced within a study of T cells in Graves' hyperthyroidism and ophthalmopathy. The wider study: Specimen type is peripheral blood, collected at initial diagnosis prior to any treatment.

Study conclusions and caveats: Ophthalmopathy was told apart from stable hyperthyroidism by a 13 V-J model.

The CDR3 length is 13 residues. Germline-derived CDR1 and CDR2 are SNHLY and FYNNEI. The germline V and J ends were trimmed by 8 bases and 14 bases, with 24 bases remaining between them. There are many counts of this clonotype. The antigen is not known. RNA transcripts provided the source from which TCR beta CDR3 regions were amplified. First-round RT-PCR targeting the TCR CDR3 was performed with the HTBI primer set. In TCRdb, the multiplex PCR reads were re-called with MiXCR into one record per CDR3 protein. This table holds under 450,000 distinct CDR3 sequences, around a sixth found once. Sequenced input: blood. The sequence was obtained from a woman aged 18-29 years with Graves' hyperthyroidism. This sequence joins TRBV2 and TRBJ1-2; tentative D call: TRBD1 (6 bases). The DNA for the CDR3 is TGTGCCAGCCGCGCGACAGGAACCAAGGTGGGGACCTTC. It encodes CASRATGTKVGTF.